The 5 T cell receptor beta chains below all came from one sample that was sequenced in a study of T cell repertoires in cytomegalovirus infection (dated by TCRdb to between 2017 and 2020). Sequencing took place on an Illumina HiSeq 1500. Through fastp at Q25 and MiXCR, TCRdb rebuilt clones from the public reads, retaining in-frame beta chains. For every CDR3 protein sequence, its rows merge into one entry that carries the most common genes and DNA. The sample profile shows around 43,000 distinct CDR3 sequences; 20% to 25% of them were found once. Of the sample, 18% falls within the top ten clones. These TCRs are of unknown antigen specificity. Sample: PBMCs, sequenced either directly or after in vitro stimulation (not recorded which). Every receptor here comes from a human donor in good health (CMV status not recorded). Some clones in this sample may be carry-over from other donors' samples.

The CDR3, as DNA: TGCAGTGCTAGGGGACAGTTGAGCTCCTACAATGAGCAGTTCTTC. Its protein is CSARGQLSSYNEQFF. The chain employs TRBV20-1 and TRBJ2-1, with 7 bases fitting TRBD1. This CDR3 has 15 residues. V trimming: 3 bases; J trimming: 0 bases; junction bases outside the gene matches: 5. CDR1 is DFQATT and CDR2 is SNEGSKA in the germline V gene (reference sequence).

The chain is built from TRBV5-6 and TRBJ2-3; TRBD2 might be the D (6 bases). Germline CDR1 is SGHDT and CDR2 is YYEEEE. Trimming left V 4 bases short and J 15 bases short, with 18 bases between. This CDR3 is 12 amino acids long. DNA of the CDR3: TGTGCCAGCAGCCCGACTAGAGGACCGCCCTATTTT. It yields the protein CASSPTRGPPYF.

As concerns this clonotype: A much more abundant neighbour one base away suggests this may be a read error. V is TRBV12-3 or TRBV12-4 and J is TRBJ1-1, with D possibly TRBD1 on 5 matching bases. The CDR3 extends over 16 amino acids. The CDR3 DNA reads TGTGGCAGCAGTTTAGCGTGGGACCTTAGGGACACTGAAGCTTTCTTT. Its translation is CGSSLAWDLRDTEAFF.

This clonotype was detected only a few times. The chain has TRBV5-1 and TRBJ2-1; D is possibly TRBD1 (6 bases). The CDR3 loop spans 14 amino acids. V dropped 2 bases and J dropped 6 bases, with 12 bases sitting between them. Looked up from germline, CDR1 is SGHRS and CDR2 is YFSETQ. This chain's CDR3 is CASSLQGASNEQFF. CDR3 nucleotides: TGCGCCAGCAGCTTACAGGGAGCGAGCAATGAGCAGTTCTTC.

The chain uses TRBV4-1 and TRBJ2-3, with D tentatively TRBD1 (5 bases). V was pared by 3 bases and J by 2 bases, with 15 bases between. The CDR3 covers 16 residues. CDR1 MGHRA and CDR2 YSYEKL come from the germline V gene. CDR3 DNA: TGCGCCAGCAGCCATGTTCGGGCAGGGTACACAGATACGCAGTATTTT. Its translation: CASSHVRAGYTDTQYF.